This T cell receptor beta chain stems from a study of cytomegalovirus exposure and HLA in healthy donors. Notes on the study in general: By a later analysis, the bulk of CMV-associated TCR beta chains appeared HLA-restricted. Excluded: some indistinguishable V segments such as TRBV6-2 and TRBV6-3. A likely sequencing artifact accounted for one observed cluster of highly shared sequence variants.

Germline loops: CDR1 LNHDA, CDR2 SQIVND (reference sequence). Trimming pared 3 bases from V and 8 bases from J, leaving 13 bases between. The CDR3 runs to 14 residues. The PCR used 60 Vbeta and 13 Jbeta primers. Method: immunoSEQ multiplex PCR; TCRdb's copy keeps in-frame clones and lacks some. The sample records around 200,000 clones, around 80% being singletons. Details on this clone: Antigen: not known.

The chain joins TRBV19 to TRBJ1-4; no clear D. The sequencing sample was made of PBMCs. This clonotype was sampled from a woman between 55 and 75 years old in good health and CMV-seropositive. The CDR3: CASSIWGVKEKLFF. The CDR3 nucleotides are TGTGCCAGTAGTATTTGGGGAGTAAAAGAAAAACTGTTTTTT.